This TCR beta chain is from a study of blood T cell repertoires in COVID-19. Overall study context: Acute and convalescent COVID-19 specimens originated in the United States, Italy and Spain. Sources were T cells, B-cell-depleted T cells, or PBMCs; the material itself was cDNA or gDNA.

Germline values: CDR1 SGHRS, CDR2 YFSETQ. After removal of 0 bases from V and 2 bases from J, the junction contained 6 bases not matched to a gene. This CDR3 is built from 17 residues. As processed by the authors: Amplified reference gene primers provided the basis for estimating nucleated cell counts. Using immunoSEQ multiplex PCR, the repertoire was profiled, and TCRdb retains in-frame clones only, with some absent. The V and J calls and the clone size are those of that table, but D and trimming were determined from the DNA. The sample comprises around 250,000 clones, 84% of which are singletons, and approximately 1.4% rests with the top ten.

Material for sequencing was peripheral blood. This TCR derives from a woman aged 40 to 50 who had recovered from COVID-19. The rearrangement uses TRBV5-1 and TRBJ2-3; TRBD2 matches at 10 bases. The CDR3 sequence is CASSLAPSGGLTDTQYF. The DNA of the CDR3 is TGCGCCAGCAGCTTGGCCCCTAGCGGGGGCCTCACAGATACGCAGTATTTT.